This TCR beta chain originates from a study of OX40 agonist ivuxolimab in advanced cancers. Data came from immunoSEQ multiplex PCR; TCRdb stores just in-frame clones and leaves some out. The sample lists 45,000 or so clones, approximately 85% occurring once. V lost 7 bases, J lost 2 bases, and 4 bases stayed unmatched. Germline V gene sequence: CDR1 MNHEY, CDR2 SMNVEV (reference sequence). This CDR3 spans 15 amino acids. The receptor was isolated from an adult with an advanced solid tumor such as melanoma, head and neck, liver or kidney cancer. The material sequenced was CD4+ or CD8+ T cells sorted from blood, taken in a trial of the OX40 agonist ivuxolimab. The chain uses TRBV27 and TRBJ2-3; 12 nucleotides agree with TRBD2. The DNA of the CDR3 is TGTGCCAGCACTAGGACTAGCGGGGCCACAGATACGCAGTATTTT. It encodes CASTRTSGATDTQYF.